The sequence of this TCR beta chain was determined in a study of blood T cell repertoires in COVID-19. Ages ranged from about 18 to 89 years, with residence in around 24 US areas. Clinical history as reported by participants underpinned cohort assignment. Recovered status in Cohort 3 required two negative PCRs, clearance, or symptom resolution. Germline V gives CDR1 SGHVS, CDR2 FNYEAQ. This CDR3 region has 17 residues. J lost 4 bases, V lost 5 bases, and 10 bases had no gene match. In the original workflow: Amplification of reference gene primers was used by the study to estimate nucleated cell counts. Clones were read by immunoSEQ multiplex PCR, and TCRdb kept only the in-frame ones, dropping some. That table furnishes V, J and clone size, whereas the DNA furnished D and trimming. The sample holds under 350,000 clones, 86% seen once.

V and J are TRBV7-6 and TRBJ2-1; 11 bases align to TRBD2. The receptor was derived from a man aged 25 to 45 who had recovered from COVID-19. Sample: PBMCs or T cells enriched from blood (not recorded which). Written as DNA, the CDR3 is TGTGCCAGCAGCCGTCATTTAGCGGGAGGGCCGTACAATGAGCAGTTCTTC. Encoded protein: CASSRHLAGGPYNEQFF.